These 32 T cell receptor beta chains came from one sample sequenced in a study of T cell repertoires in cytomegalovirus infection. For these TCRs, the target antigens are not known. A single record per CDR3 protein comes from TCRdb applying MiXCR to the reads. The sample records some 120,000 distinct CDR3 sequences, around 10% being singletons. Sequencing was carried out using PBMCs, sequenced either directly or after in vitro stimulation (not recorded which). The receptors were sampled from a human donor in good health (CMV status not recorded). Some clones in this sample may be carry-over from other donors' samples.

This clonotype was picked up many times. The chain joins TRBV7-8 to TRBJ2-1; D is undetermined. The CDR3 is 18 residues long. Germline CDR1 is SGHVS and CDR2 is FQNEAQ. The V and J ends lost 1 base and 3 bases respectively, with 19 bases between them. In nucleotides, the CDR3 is TGTGCCAGCAGCTTAGTTGTAAGCAATCGCAAGAGCTACAATGAGCAGTTCTTC. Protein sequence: CASSLVVSNRKSYNEQFF.

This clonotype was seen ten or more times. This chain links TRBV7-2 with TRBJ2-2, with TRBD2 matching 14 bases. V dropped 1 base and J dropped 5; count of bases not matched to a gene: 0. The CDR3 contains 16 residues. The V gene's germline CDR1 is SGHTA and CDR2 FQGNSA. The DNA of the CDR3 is TGTGCCAGCAGCTTAGGACTAGCGGGAGGGACCGGGGAGCTGTTTTTT. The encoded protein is CASSLGLAGGTGELFF.

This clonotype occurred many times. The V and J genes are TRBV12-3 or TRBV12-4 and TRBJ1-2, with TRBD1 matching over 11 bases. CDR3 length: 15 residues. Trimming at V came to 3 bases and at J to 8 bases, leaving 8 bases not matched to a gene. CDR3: CASSFLGQGAKGYTF. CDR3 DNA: TGTGCCAGCAGTTTTCTAGGACAGGGGGCGAAAGGCTACACCTTC.

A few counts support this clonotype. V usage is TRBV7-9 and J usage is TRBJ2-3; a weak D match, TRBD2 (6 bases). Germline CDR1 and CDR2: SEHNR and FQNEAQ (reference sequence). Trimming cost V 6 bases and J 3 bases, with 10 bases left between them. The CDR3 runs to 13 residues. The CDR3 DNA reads TGTGCCAGCAGAGGGGAGGCAACAGATACGCAGTATTTT. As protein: CASRGEATDTQYF.

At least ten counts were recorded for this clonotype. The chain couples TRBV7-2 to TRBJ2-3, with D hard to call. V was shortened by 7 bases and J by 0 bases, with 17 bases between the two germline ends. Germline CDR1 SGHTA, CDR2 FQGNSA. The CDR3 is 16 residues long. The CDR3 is CASTLRSGPSTDTQYF. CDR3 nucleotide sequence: TGTGCCAGCACCCTGAGATCTGGCCCCAGCACAGATACGCAGTATTTT.

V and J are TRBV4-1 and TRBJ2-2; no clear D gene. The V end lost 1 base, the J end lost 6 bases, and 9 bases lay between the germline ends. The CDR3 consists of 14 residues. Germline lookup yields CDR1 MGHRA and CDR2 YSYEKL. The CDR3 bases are TGCGCCAGCAGCCAAGCGTGGGTCGCCGGGGAGCTGTTTTTT. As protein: CASSQAWVAGELFF.

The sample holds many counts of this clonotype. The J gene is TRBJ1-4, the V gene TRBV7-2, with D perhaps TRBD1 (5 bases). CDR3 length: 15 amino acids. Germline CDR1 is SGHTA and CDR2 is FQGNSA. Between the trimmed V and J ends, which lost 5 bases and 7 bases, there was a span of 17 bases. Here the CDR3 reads CASSAQSGTGEKLFF. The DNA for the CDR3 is TGTGCCAGCAGCGCACAGTCCGGGACGGGTGAAAAACTGTTTTTT. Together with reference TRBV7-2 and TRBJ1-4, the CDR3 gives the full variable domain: GAGVSQSPSNKVTEKGKDVELRCDPISGHTALYWYRQSLGQGLEFLIYFQGNSAPDKSGLPSDRFSAERTGGSVSTLTIQRTQQEDSAVYLCASSAQSGTGEKLFFGSGTQLSVL.

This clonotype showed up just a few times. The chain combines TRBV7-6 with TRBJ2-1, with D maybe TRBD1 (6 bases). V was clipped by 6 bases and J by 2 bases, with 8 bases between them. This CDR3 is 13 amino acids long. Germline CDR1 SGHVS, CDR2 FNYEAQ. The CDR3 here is CASSRDTYNEQFF. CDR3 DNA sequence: TGTGCCAGCAGTCGGGACACCTACAATGAGCAGTTCTTC.

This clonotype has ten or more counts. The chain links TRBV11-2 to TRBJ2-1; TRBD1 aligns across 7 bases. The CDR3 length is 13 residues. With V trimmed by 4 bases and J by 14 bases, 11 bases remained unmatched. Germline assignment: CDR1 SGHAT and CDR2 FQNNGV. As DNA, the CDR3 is TGTGCCAGCAGCTCGGTTCGGAACAGGGGAAAGTTCTTC. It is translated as CASSSVRNRGKFF. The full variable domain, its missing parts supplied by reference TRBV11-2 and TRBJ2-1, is EAGVAQSPRYKIIEKRQSVAFWCNPISGHATLYWYQQILGQGPKLLIQFQNNGVVDDSQLPKDRFSAERLKGVDSTLKIQPAKLEDSAVYLCASSSVRNRGKFFGPGTRLTVL.

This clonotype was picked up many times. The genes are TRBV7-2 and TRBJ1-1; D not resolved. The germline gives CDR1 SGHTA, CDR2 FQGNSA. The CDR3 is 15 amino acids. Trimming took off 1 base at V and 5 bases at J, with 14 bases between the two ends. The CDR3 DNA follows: TGTGCCAGCAGCTTAGAGGTCTTGATGGGGACTGAAGCTTTCTTT. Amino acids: CASSLEVLMGTEAFF.

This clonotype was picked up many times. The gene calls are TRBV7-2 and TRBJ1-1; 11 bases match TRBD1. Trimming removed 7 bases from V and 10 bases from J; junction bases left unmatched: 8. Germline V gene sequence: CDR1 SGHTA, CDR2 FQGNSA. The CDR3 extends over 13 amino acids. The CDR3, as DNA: TGTGCCAGCATCAGGGGGACAGGGGGGAGAGCTTTCTTT. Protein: CASIRGTGGRAFF.

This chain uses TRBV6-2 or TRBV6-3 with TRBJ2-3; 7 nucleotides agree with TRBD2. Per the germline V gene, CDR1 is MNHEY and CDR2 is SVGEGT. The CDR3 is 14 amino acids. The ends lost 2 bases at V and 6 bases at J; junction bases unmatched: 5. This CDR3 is CASSYGRALDTQYF. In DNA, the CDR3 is TGTGCCAGCAGTTACGGGAGGGCCTTGGATACGCAGTATTTT.

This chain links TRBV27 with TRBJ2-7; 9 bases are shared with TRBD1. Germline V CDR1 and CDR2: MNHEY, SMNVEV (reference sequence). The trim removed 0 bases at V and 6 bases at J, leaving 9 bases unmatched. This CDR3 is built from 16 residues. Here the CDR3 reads CASSLSPGQGYGEQYF. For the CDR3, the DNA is TGTGCCAGCAGTTTATCTCCGGGACAGGGATACGGCGAGCAGTACTTC.

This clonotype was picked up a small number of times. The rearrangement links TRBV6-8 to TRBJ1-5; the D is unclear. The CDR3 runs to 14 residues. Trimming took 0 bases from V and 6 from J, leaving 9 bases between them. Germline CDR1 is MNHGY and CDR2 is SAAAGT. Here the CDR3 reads CASSYSIGLQPQHF. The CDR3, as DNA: TGTGCCAGCAGTTACTCGATCGGACTTCAGCCCCAGCATTTT.

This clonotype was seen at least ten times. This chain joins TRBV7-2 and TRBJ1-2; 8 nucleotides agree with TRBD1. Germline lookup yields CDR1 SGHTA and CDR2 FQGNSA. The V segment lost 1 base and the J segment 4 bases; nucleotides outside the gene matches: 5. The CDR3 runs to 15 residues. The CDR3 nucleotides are TGTGCCAGCAGCTTAGAAGGGACAGGTTCCTATGGCTACACCTTC. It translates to CASSLEGTGSYGYTF. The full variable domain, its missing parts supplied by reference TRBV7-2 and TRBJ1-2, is GAGVSQSPSNKVTEKGKDVELRCDPISGHTALYWYRQSLGQGLEFLIYFQGNSAPDKSGLPSDRFSAERTGGSVSTLTIQRTQQEDSAVYLCASSLEGTGSYGYTFGSGTRLTVV.

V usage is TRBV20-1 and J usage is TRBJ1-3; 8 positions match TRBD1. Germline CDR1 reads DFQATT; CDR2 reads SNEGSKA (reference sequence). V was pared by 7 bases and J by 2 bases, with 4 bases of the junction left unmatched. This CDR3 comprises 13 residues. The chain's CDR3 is CSGRDRPGNTIYF. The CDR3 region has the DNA TGCAGTGGCCGGGACAGGCCTGGAAACACCATATATTTT.

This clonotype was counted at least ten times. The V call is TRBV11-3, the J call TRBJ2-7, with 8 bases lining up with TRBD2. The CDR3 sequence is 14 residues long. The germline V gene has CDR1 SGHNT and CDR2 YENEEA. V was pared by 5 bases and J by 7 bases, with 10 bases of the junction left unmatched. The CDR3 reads CASSLTGTSHEQYV. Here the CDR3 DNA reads TGTGCCAGCAGCCTAACCGGGACTAGTCATGAGCAGTACGTC.

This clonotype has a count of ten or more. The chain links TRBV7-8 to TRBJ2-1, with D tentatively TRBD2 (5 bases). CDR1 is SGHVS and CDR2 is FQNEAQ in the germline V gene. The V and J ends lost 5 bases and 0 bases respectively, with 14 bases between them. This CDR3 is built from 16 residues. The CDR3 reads CASSLKTRSSYNEQFF. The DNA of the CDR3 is TGTGCCAGCAGCCTAAAAACTAGGAGCTCCTACAATGAGCAGTTCTTC.

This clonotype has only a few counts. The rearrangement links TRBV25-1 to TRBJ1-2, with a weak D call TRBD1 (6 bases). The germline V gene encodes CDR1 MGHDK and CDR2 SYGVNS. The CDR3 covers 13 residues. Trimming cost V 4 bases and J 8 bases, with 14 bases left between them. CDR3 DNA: TGTGCCAGCAGTGCGGGGGGGCGCAGGGGCTACACCTTC. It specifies CASSAGGRRGYTF.

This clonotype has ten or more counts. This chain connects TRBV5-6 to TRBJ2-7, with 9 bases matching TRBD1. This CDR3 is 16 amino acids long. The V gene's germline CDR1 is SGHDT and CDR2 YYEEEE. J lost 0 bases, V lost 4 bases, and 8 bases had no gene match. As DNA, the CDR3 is TGTGCCAGCAGCCCCCTCGGGACAGGGATCTCCTACGAGCAGTACTTC. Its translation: CASSPLGTGISYEQYF.

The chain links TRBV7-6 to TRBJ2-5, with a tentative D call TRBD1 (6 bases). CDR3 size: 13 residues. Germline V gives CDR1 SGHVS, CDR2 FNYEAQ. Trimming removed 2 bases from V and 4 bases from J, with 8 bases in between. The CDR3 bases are TGTGCCAGCAGCTTACCCAGGGGAGAGACCCAGTACTTC. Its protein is CASSLPRGETQYF.

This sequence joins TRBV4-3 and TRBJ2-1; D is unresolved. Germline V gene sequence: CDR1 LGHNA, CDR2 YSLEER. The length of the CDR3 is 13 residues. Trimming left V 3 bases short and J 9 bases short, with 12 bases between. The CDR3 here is CASSQVPAAEQFF. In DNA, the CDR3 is TGCGCCAGCAGCCAGGTTCCGGCGGCTGAGCAGTTCTTC.

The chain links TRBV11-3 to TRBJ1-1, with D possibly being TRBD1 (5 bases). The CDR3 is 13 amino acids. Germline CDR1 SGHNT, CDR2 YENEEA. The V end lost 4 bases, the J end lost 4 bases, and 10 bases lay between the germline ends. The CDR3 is CASSWDLSTEAFF. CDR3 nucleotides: TGTGCCAGCAGCTGGGACCTAAGCACTGAAGCTTTCTTT.

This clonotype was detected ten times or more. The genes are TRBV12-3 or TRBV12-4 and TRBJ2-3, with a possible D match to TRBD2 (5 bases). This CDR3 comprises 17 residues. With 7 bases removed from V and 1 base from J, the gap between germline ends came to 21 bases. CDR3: CASTSFPPPEGTDTQYF. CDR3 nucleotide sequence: TGTGCCAGCACCTCATTTCCACCCCCGGAGGGCACAGATACGCAGTATTTT.

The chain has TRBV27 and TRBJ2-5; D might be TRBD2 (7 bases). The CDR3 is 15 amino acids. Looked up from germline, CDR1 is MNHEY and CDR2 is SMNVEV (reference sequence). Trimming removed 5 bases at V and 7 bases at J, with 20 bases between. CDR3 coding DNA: TGTGCCAGCAGTCCCCGCTCTGGGAGGGGGTGGACCCAGTACTTC. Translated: CASSPRSGRGWTQYF.

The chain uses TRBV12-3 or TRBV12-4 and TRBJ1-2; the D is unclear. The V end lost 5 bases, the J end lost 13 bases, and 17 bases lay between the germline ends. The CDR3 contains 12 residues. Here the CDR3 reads CASSAAKGGSTF. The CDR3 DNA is TGTGCCAGCAGTGCCGCAAAGGGTGGAAGCACCTTC.

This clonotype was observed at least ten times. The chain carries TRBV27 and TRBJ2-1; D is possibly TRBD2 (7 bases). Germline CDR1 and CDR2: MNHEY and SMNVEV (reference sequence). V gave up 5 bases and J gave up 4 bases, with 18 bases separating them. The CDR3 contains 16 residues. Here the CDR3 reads CASSPRGARHYNEQFF. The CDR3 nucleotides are TGTGCCAGCAGTCCACGGGGGGCGCGACATTACAATGAGCAGTTCTTC.

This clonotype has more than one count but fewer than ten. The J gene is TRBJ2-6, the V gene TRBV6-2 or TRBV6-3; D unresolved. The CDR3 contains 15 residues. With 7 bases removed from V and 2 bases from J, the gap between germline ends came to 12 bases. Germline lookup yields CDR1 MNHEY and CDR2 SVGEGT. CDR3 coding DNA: TGTGCCAGCAACCGTGGGGTAGCTGGGGCCAACGTCCTGACTTTC. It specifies CASNRGVAGANVLTF.

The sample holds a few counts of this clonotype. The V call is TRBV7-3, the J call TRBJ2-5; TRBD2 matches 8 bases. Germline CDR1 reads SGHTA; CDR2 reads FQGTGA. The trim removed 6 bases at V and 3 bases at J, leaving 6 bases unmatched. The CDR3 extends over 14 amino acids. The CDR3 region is CASSSGGVKETQYF. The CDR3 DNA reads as TGTGCCAGCAGTTCCGGGGGGGTTAAAGAGACCCAGTACTTC.

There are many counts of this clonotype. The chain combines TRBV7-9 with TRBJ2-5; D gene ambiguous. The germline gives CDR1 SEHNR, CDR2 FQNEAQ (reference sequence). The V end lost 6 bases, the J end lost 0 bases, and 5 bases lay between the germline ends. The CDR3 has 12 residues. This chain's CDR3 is CASRLYQETQYF. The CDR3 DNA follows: TGTGCCAGCAGATTGTACCAAGAGACCCAGTACTTC.

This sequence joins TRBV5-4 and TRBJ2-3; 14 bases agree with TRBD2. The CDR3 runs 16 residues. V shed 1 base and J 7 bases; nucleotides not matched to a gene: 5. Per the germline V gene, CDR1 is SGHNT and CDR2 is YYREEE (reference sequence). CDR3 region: CASSLRTSGRLNTQYF. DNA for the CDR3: TGTGCCAGCAGCTTGCGGACTAGCGGGAGGCTAAATACGCAGTATTTT.

The CDR3 DNA reads TGCGCCAGCAGCCACCGACTAGCGGGCAGCACAGATACGCAGTATTTT. Translation: CASSHRLAGSTDTQYF. V is TRBV4-1 and J is TRBJ2-3; TRBD2 matches 10 bases. The CDR3 is 16 residues long. The V gene's germline CDR1 is MGHRA and CDR2 YSYEKL. The junction had 3 bases not matched to a gene; V was cut back by 3 bases and J by 0 bases.